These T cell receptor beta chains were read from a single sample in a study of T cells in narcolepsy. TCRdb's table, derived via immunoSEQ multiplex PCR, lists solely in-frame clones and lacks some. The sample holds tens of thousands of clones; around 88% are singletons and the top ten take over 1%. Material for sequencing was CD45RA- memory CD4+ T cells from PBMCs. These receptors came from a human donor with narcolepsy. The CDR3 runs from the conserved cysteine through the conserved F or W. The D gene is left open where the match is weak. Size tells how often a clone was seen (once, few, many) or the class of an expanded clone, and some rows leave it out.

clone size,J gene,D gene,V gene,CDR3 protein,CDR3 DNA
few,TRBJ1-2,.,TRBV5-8,CASSLRGGGNGYTF,TGTGCCAGCAGCTTGCGGGGGGGTGGCAATGGCTACACCTTC
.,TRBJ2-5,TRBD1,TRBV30,CASRSWQGARETQYF,TGTGCCTCCCGCTCATGGCAGGGGGCACGGGAGACCCAGTACTTC
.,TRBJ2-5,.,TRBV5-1,CASSLGPAGVPPETQYF,TGCGCCAGCAGCTTGGGCCCCGCAGGGGTCCCCCCAGAGACCCAGTACTTC
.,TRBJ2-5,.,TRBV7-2,CASSLAFLGGYQETQYF,TGTGCCAGCAGCTTAGCTTTTCTTGGGGGGTACCAAGAGACCCAGTACTTC
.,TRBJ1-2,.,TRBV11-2,CASSLDLGVYGYTF,TGTGCCAGCAGCTTAGATCTGGGGGTCTATGGCTACACCTTC
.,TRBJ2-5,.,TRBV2,CASRLVVETQYF,TGTGCCAGCAGATTGGTGGTGGAGACCCAGTACTTC
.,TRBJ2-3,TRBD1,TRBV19,CASSIENRGVGTDTQYF,TGTGCCAGTAGTATAGAGAACAGGGGGGTTGGCACAGATACGCAGTATTTT
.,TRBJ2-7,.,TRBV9,CASSVHQGATSEQYF,TGTGCCAGCAGCGTACATCAAGGGGCAACCTCCGAGCAGTACTTC
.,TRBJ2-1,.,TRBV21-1,CASSHREPINNEQFF,TGTGCCAGCAGCCATAGGGAACCTATCAACAATGAGCAGTTCTTC
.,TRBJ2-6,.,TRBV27,CASSLFGAPGANVLTF,TGTGCCAGCAGTTTATTCGGGGCTCCCGGGGCCAACGTCCTGACTTTC
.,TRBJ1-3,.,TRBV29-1,CSVEMFRGSGNTIYF,TGCAGCGTTGAAATGTTTCGGGGCTCTGGAAACACCATATATTTT
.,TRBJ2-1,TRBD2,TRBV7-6,CASSLVSGGRSYNEQFF,TGTGCCAGCAGCTTAGTCTCCGGCGGGAGATCCTACAATGAGCAGTTCTTC
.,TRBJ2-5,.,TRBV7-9,CASSPDVSGAGETQYF,TGTGCCAGCAGCCCCGACGTTAGCGGAGCCGGCGAGACCCAGTACTTC
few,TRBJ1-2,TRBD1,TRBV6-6,CASTTGAYGYTF,TGTGCCAGCACCACAGGGGCCTATGGCTACACCTTC
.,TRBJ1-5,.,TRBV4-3,CASSQGAGNNQPQHF,TGCGCCAGCAGCCAAGGCGCAGGAAACAATCAGCCCCAGCATTTT
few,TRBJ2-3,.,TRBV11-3,CASSAPTASLTDTQYF,TGTGCCAGCAGCGCCCCAACAGCCAGCCTCACAGATACGCAGTATTTT
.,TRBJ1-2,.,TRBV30,CAWDGYTF,TGTGCCTGGGATGGCTACACCTTC
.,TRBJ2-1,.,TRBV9,CASSVSWDNEQFF,TGTGCCAGCAGCGTATCTTGGGACAATGAGCAGTTCTTC
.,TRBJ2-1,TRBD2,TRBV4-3,CASSQEGGRGNEQFF,TGCGCCAGCAGCCAAGAGGGGGGGAGGGGCAATGAGCAGTTCTTC
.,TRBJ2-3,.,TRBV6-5,CASSYSRGSTDTQYF,TGTGCCAGCAGTTACTCGAGGGGGAGCACAGATACGCAGTATTTT
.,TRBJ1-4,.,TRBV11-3,CASSLAAGPTNEKLFF,TGTGCCAGCAGCTTAGCGGCAGGGCCAACTAATGAAAAACTGTTTTTT
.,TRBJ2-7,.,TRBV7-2,CASQQAGMTYEQYF,TGTGCCAGCCAACAGGCAGGGATGACCTACGAGCAGTACTTC
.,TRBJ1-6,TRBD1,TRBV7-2,CASSFTGTAAPLHF,TGTGCCAGCAGCTTTACCGGGACAGCGGCACCCCTCCACTTT
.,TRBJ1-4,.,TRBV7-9,CASSPQGEKLFF,TGTGCCAGCAGCCCCCAGGGTGAAAAACTGTTTTTT
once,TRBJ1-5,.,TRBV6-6,CATEGGYYQPQHF,TGTGCCACCGAGGGGGGGTATTACCAGCCCCAGCATTTT
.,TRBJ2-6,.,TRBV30,CAWMGGRGANVLTF,TGTGCCTGGATGGGGGGAAGGGGGGCCAACGTCCTGACTTTC
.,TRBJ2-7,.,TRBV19,CASSITGTPYEQYF,TGTGCCAGTAGTATCACAGGTACCCCCTACGAGCAGTACTTC
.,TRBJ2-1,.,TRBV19,CASSIQHGGNEQFF,TGTGCCAGTAGTATACAGCACGGTGGGAATGAGCAGTTCTTC
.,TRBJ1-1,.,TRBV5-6,CASSLDRVAFF,TGTGCCAGCAGCTTGGACAGGGTGGCTTTCTTT
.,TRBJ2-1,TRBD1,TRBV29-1,CSVQTGLDEQFF,TGCAGCGTGCAGACAGGGCTGGATGAGCAGTTCTTC
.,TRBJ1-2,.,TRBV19,CASSIAGKGDGYTF,TGTGCCAGTAGTATAGCAGGGAAAGGGGATGGCTACACCTTC
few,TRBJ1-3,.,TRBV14,CASSHNPGGGYTIYF,TGTGCCAGCAGCCATAACCCGGGAGGAGGCTACACCATATATTTT
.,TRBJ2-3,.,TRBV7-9,CASSLSFGTDTQYF,TGTGCCAGCAGCCTTTCGTTTGGCACAGATACGCAGTATTTT
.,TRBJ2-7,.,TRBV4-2,CASSQERNRHEQYF,TGTGCCAGCAGCCAAGAAAGGAACCGTCACGAGCAGTACTTC
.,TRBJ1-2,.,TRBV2,CASRADSYGYTF,TGTGCCAGCAGAGCAGACAGCTATGGCTACACCTTC
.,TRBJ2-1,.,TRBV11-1,CASSSNRVREQFF,TGTGCCAGCAGCTCGAACAGGGTCAGGGAGCAGTTCTTC
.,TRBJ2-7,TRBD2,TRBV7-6,CASSFRLAGAHVQIYEQYF,TGTGCCAGCAGCTTTCGACTAGCGGGGGCCCACGTTCAAATCTACGAGCAGTACTTC
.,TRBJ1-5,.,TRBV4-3,CASSQGRGQPQHF,TGCGCCAGCAGCCAAGGCCGGGGTCAGCCCCAGCATTTT
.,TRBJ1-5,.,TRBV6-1,CASSSTLNSNQPQHF,TGTGCCAGCAGTTCGACGTTGAATAGCAATCAGCCCCAGCATTTT
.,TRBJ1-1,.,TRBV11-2,CASSLVGGVNTEAFF,TGTGCCAGCAGCTTAGTGGGGGGGGTCAACACTGAAGCTTTCTTT
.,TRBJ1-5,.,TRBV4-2,CASSQEMAGIQPQHF,TGTGCCAGCAGCCAAGAAATGGCAGGGATTCAGCCCCAGCATTTT
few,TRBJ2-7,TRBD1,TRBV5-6,CASSPRTGRTYEQYF,TGTGCCAGCAGCCCAAGGACAGGGCGGACCTACGAGCAGTACTTC
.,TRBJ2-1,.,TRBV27,CASSPGTWASRQYNEQFF,TGTGCCAGCAGCCCAGGGACCTGGGCTAGCAGGCAATACAATGAGCAGTTCTTC
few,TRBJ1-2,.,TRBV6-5,CASSYSGESGYTF,TGTGCCAGCAGTTACTCAGGGGAGAGCGGCTACACCTTC
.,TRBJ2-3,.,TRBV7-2,CASSLVSRAEGTQYF,TGTGCCAGCAGCTTAGTGTCTCGAGCCGAGGGTACGCAGTATTTT
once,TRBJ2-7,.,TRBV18,CASSPGIRDDEQYF,TGTGCCAGCTCACCGGGGATCCGGGACGACGAGCAGTACTTC
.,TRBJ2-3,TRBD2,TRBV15,CATSQRSSGGLGTDTQYF,TGTGCCACCAGCCAACGATCTAGCGGGGGCCTAGGCACAGATACGCAGTATTTT
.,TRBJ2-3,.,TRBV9,CASSDGRADTQYF,TGTGCCAGCAGCGATGGCCGGGCAGATACGCAGTATTTT
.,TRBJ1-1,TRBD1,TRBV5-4,CASRAGQQNTEAFF,TGTGCCAGCAGGGCGGGACAGCAGAACACTGAAGCTTTCTTT
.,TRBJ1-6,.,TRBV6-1,CASKLDKDSPLHF,TGTGCCAGCAAGTTGGATAAGGATTCACCCCTCCACTTT
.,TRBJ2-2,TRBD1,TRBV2,CASSGGTGGVGELFF,TGTGCCAGCAGCGGTGGGACAGGGGGAGTCGGGGAGCTGTTTTTT
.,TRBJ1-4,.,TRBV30,CAWSLGGATNEKLFF,TGTGCCTGGAGTCTAGGGGGGGCAACTAATGAAAAACTGTTTTTT
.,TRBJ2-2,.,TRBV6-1,CASRERMGGELFF,TGTGCCAGCCGCGAAAGGATGGGCGGGGAGCTGTTTTTT
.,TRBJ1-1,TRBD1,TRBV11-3,CASSLDGQGQAFF,TGTGCCAGCAGCTTAGACGGACAGGGGCAAGCTTTCTTT
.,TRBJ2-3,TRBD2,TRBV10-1,CASQAGGDDTQYF,TGCGCCAGCCAAGCGGGAGGTGATGATACGCAGTATTTT
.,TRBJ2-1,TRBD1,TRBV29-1,CSVWAGGSNEQFF,TGCAGCGTATGGGCAGGGGGTTCGAATGAGCAGTTCTTC
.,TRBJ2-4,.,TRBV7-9,CASSSEGNKNIQYF,TGTGCCAGCAGCTCTGAGGGGAACAAAAACATTCAGTACTTC
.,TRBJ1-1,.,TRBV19,CASRSVGGTEAFF,TGTGCCAGTAGGAGCGTGGGGGGGACTGAAGCTTTCTTT
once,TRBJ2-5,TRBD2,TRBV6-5,CASRTGLAGVETQYF,TGTGCCAGCAGAACGGGACTAGCGGGAGTGGAGACCCAGTACTTC
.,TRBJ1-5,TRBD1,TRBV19,CASARQGNSNQPQHF,TGTGCCAGTGCCAGACAGGGGAATAGCAATCAGCCCCAGCATTTT